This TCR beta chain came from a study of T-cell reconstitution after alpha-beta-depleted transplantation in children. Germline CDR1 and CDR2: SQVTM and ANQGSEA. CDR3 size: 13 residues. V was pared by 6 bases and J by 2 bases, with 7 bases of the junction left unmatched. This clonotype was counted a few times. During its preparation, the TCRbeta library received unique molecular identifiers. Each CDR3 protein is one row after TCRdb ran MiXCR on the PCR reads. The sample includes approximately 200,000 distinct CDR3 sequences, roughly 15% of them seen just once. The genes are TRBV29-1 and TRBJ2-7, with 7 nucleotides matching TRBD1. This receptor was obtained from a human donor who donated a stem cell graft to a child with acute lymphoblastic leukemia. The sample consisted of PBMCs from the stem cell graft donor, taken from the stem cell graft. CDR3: CSVRDREAYEQYF. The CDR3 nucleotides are TGCAGCGTGAGGGACAGAGAAGCCTACGAGCAGTACTTC.